A selection of T cell receptor beta chains follows, all from one sample in a study of OX40 agonist ivuxolimab in advanced cancers. Measured with immunoSEQ multiplex PCR; TCRdb has only the in-frame clones, and not every one. The table shows 13,000 or so clones, with over 80% occurring only once. Sequenced material: CD4+ or CD8+ T cells sorted from blood, taken in a trial of the OX40 agonist ivuxolimab. Every receptor here comes from an adult with an advanced solid tumor such as melanoma, head and neck, liver or kidney cancer. Each CDR3 is given with its conserved first and last residue. The D gene is left open where the match is weak. For some rows the clone size is stated as once, few or many, or as a class when expanded; others skip it.

>TRBJ2-1|.|TRBV9|.
CASSAGNEQFF
TGTGCCAGCAGCGCCGGTAATGAGCAGTTCTTC
>TRBJ1-1|.|TRBV11-2|.
CASSPVGLNTEAFF
TGTGCCAGCAGCCCCGTGGGTTTGAACACTGAAGCTTTCTTT
>TRBJ2-7|TRBD2|TRBV7-2|once
CASNPRSGGLEQYF
TGTGCCAGCAACCCTCGCTCGGGGGGGCTCGAGCAGTACTTC
>TRBJ1-6|.|TRBV19|.
CASAGTLGPSPLHF
TGTGCCAGCGCCGGGACCCTCGGCCCGTCACCCCTCCACTTT
>TRBJ2-5|.|TRBV6-6|once
CASSYSEPDQETQYF
TGTGCCAGCAGTTACTCTGAGCCAGATCAAGAGACCCAGTACTTC
>TRBJ1-3|TRBD1|TRBV10-3|.
CATGDSLEGNTIYF
TGTGCCACCGGGGACAGCCTTGAAGGAAACACCATATATTTT
>TRBJ1-5|.|TRBV19|medium-sized
CASSPKWDQPQHF
TGTGCCAGTAGTCCCAAGTGGGATCAGCCCCAGCATTTT
>TRBJ2-7|.|TRBV5-4|.
CASSSTPGSYEQYF
TGTGCCAGCAGCTCCACCCCCGGGAGCTACGAGCAGTACTTC
>TRBJ1-1|.|TRBV11-1|.
CASSLDLGVSEAFF
TGTGCCAGCAGCTTAGATTTAGGTGTCTCTGAAGCTTTCTTT
>TRBJ1-1|.|TRBV6-5|.
CASSYPNSHEAFF
TGTGCCAGCAGTTACCCCAACAGCCATGAAGCTTTCTTT
>TRBJ1-6|.|TRBV28|few
CASLYSYNSPLHF
TGTGCCAGCCTTTACTCCTATAATTCACCCCTCCACTTT
>TRBJ1-1|TRBD1|TRBV5-8|.
CASSTTGVSTEAFF
TGTGCCAGCAGCACAACAGGGGTCAGCACTGAAGCTTTCTTT
>TRBJ2-7|.|TRBV11-2|.
CASSLGGREQYF
TGTGCCAGCAGCTTAGGGGGTCGGGAGCAGTACTTC
>TRBJ2-7|TRBD2|TRBV4-1|.
CASSATGGDFSSYEQYF
TGCGCCAGCAGTGCAACGGGAGGTGACTTTAGCTCCTACGAGCAGTACTTC
>TRBJ2-5|TRBD2|TRBV5-6|few
CASSLAGVQETQYF
TGTGCCAGCAGCTTAGCGGGGGTTCAAGAGACCCAGTACTTC
>TRBJ1-1|TRBD1|TRBV19|.
CASSASGTGSSEAFF
TGTGCCAGTAGTGCGTCCGGGACAGGGAGTTCTGAAGCTTTCTTT
>TRBJ2-1|.|TRBV18|.
CASAWGRGRVDEQFF
TGTGCCAGCGCATGGGGGCGGGGCCGGGTAGATGAGCAGTTCTTC
>TRBJ1-1|TRBD1|TRBV5-1|.
CASSFAPQGETEAFF
TGCGCCAGCAGCTTTGCCCCGCAGGGGGAAACTGAAGCTTTCTTT
>TRBJ2-3|TRBD1|TRBV2|.
CASSHGTGLRPGPRSPTDTQYF
TGTGCCAGCAGCCACGGGACAGGGCTTCGGCCTGGGCCGAGGAGCCCTACAGATACGCAGTATTTT
>TRBJ1-2|.|TRBV4-1|.
CASSQTETGLYGYTF
TGCGCCAGCAGCCAAACCGAAACAGGTCTATATGGCTACACCTTC
>TRBJ2-3|.|TRBV9|.
CASSPTGAGTDTQYF
TGTGCCAGCAGCCCCACAGGAGCAGGGACAGATACGCAGTATTTT
>TRBJ1-5|TRBD1|TRBV2|.
CASRVQGMGGNQPQHF
TGTGCCAGCAGGGTACAGGGGATGGGAGGCAATCAGCCCCAGCATTTT
>TRBJ2-2|.|TRBV5-1|.
CASSWKQGWNRGAVF
TGCGCCAGCAGCTGGAAACAGGGTTGGAACCGGGGAGCTGTTTTT
>TRBJ1-1|TRBD1|TRBV7-9|few
CASSFEGQMNTEAFF
TGTGCCAGCAGCTTCGAGGGACAGATGAACACTGAAGCTTTCTTT
>TRBJ2-2|TRBD1|TRBV13|.
CASSHRGLTGELFF
TGTGCCAGCAGCCACAGGGGGCTCACCGGGGAGCTGTTTTTT
>TRBJ2-1|TRBD2|TRBV9|.
CASSVAIAGGMGYNEQFF
TGTGCCAGCAGCGTAGCGATCGCGGGAGGGATGGGTTACAATGAGCAGTTCTTC
>TRBJ2-7|TRBD1|TRBV30|.
CAWRKGTGGHEQYF
TGTGCCTGGAGGAAGGGGACAGGGGGCCACGAGCAGTACTTC
>TRBJ1-2|TRBD1|TRBV29-1|.
CSPLLGTGFNYGYTF
TGCAGCCCATTGTTGGGGACAGGGTTTAACTATGGCTACACCTTC
>TRBJ2-5|TRBD2|TRBV6-4|.
CASSDSGTSGNIQETQYF
TGTGCCAGCAGTGACTCAGGGACTAGCGGGAATATCCAAGAGACCCAGTACTTC
>TRBJ2-7|TRBD2|TRBV5-5|.
CASSLLAGGSYEQYF
TGTGCCAGCAGCTTGCTAGCGGGGGGATCCTACGAGCAGTACTTC
>TRBJ2-3|TRBD2|TRBV28|medium-sized
CASSLLAGEGDTQYF
TGTGCCAGCAGTTTACTAGCGGGGGAGGGTGATACGCAGTATTTT